This is a list of T cell receptor beta chains from one sample in a study of blood T cell repertoires in COVID-19. The protocol was immunoSEQ multiplex PCR, while the TCRdb copy is restricted to in-frame clones and leaves out a portion. The table has 300,000 to 400,000 clones, about 90% seen once. Sample: peripheral blood. These receptors were collected from a woman between 70 and 85 years old with COVID-19, enrolled during active disease. The CDR3 runs from the conserved cysteine through the conserved F or W. A D gene is named only where the DNA matches it firmly.

v_call	j_call	d_call	cdr3_aa	cdr3_nt
TRBV29-1	TRBJ1-1	-	CSVTGSDTEAFF	TGCAGCGTTACAGGGAGTGACACTGAAGCTTTCTTT
TRBV19	TRBJ1-1	-	CASKGGEVLSTEAFF	TGTGCCAGTAAAGGCGGAGAGGTACTCTCCACTGAAGCTTTCTTT
TRBV6-4	TRBJ1-1	TRBD1	CASSPDRDSGEAFF	TGTGCCAGCAGCCCGGACAGGGATAGCGGTGAAGCTTTCTTT
TRBV6-6	TRBJ1-1	-	CASSYGPRGKDTEAFF	TGTGCCAGCAGTTACGGTCCCAGGGGAAAGGACACTGAAGCTTTCTTT
TRBV13	TRBJ1-1	-	CASSPRRTALNTEAFF	TGTGCCAGCAGCCCCCGACGGACAGCTCTGAACACTGAAGCTTTCTTT
TRBV19	TRBJ2-7	TRBD1	CASSARQGRGHGVQYF	TGTGCCAGTAGTGCCCGGCAGGGAAGGGGGCACGGGGTGCAGTACTTC
TRBV7-9	TRBJ1-4	-	CASSLDGGEKLFF	TGTGCCAGCAGCTTAGATGGGGGGGAAAAACTGTTTTTT
TRBV29-1	TRBJ2-2	TRBD2	CSVVAGGANTGELFF	TGCAGCGTGGTAGCGGGGGGCGCGAACACCGGGGAGCTGTTTTTT
TRBV7-8	TRBJ1-1	-	CASSLNRQFTEAFF	TGTGCCAGCAGCCTAAATAGACAGTTCACTGAAGCTTTCTTT
TRBV19	TRBJ1-2	TRBD1	CASTPSGTGVYGYTF	TGTGCCAGTACCCCGTCCGGGACAGGGGTCTATGGCTACACCTTC
TRBV7-2	TRBJ1-1	TRBD1	CASSSGQANTEAFF	TGTGCCAGCAGCTCGGGACAGGCGAACACTGAAGCTTTCTTT
TRBV3-1/TRBV3-2	TRBJ1-2	-	CASSQAGVGYTF	TGTGCCAGCAGCCAAGCGGGGGTTGGCTACACCTTC
TRBV3-1/TRBV3-2	TRBJ1-2	-	CASSQLVGGSPYGYTF	TGTGCCAGCAGCCAACTCGTGGGGGGGTCTCCCTATGGCTACACCTTC
TRBV9	TRBJ1-2	-	CASSVADSSYGYTF	TGTGCCAGCAGCGTAGCTGACAGCAGTTATGGCTACACCTTC
TRBV24-1	TRBJ2-4	-	CATSPPPTDLVIQYF	TGTGCCACCAGCCCACCCCCGACAGATCTGGTCATTCAGTACTTC
TRBV29-1	TRBJ1-5	-	CSVARNSNQPQHF	TGCAGCGTGGCCAGGAATAGCAATCAGCCCCAGCATTTT